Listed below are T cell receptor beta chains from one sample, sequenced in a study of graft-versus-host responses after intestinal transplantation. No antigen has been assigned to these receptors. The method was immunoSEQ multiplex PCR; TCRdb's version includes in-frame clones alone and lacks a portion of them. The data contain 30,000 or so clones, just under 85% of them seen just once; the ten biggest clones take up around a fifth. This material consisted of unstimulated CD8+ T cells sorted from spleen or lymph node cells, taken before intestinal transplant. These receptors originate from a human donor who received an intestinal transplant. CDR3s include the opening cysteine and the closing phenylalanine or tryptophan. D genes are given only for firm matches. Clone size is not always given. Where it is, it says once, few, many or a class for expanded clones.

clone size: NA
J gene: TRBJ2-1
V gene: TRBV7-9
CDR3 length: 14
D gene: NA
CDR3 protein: CASSSPRGYNEQFF
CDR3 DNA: TGTGCCAGCAGCTCTCCTAGGGGCTACAATGAGCAGTTCTTC

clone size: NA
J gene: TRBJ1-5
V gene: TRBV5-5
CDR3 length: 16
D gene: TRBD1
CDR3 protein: CASSFWTGHSNQPQHF
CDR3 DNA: TGTGCCAGCAGCTTTTGGACAGGGCATAGCAATCAGCCCCAGCATTTT

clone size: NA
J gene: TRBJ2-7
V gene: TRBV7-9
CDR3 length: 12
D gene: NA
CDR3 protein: CASSFEVNEQYF
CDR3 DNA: TGTGCCAGCAGCTTCGAGGTAAACGAGCAGTACTTC

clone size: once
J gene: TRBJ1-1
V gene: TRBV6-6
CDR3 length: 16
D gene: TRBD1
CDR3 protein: CASRTKTGGMVTEAFF
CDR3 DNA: TGTGCCAGCAGAACAAAGACAGGGGGCATGGTTACTGAAGCTTTCTTT

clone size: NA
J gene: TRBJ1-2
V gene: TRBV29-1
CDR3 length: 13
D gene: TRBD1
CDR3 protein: CSAGTGENYGYTF
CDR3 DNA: TGCAGCGCCGGGACAGGAGAGAACTATGGCTACACCTTC

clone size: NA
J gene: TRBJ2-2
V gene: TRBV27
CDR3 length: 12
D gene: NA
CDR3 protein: CASSWSTGELFF
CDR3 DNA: TGTGCCAGCAGTTGGAGCACCGGGGAGCTGTTTTTT

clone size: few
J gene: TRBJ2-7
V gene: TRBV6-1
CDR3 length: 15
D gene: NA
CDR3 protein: CASSEGGIEVGEQYF
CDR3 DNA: TGTGCCAGCAGTGAGGGCGGGATAGAGGTTGGCGAGCAGTACTTC

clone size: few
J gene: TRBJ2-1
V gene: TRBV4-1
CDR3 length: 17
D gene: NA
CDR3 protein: CASSQRARDQSYNEQFF
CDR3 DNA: TGCGCCAGCAGCCAACGTGCGCGGGATCAATCCTACAATGAGCAGTTCTTC

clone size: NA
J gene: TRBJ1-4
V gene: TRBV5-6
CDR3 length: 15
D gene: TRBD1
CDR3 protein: CASSRGQAFNEKLFF
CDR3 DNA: TGTGCCAGCAGCCGTGGACAGGCGTTTAATGAAAAACTGTTTTTT

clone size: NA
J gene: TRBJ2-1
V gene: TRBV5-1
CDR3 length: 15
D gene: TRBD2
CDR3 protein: CASSWGEGFDNEQFF
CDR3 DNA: TGCGCCAGCAGCTGGGGGGAGGGGTTTGACAATGAGCAGTTCTTC

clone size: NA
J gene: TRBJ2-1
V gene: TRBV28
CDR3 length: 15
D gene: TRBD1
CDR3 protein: CASSPRTGTYNEQFF
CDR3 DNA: TGTGCCAGCAGTCCGAGGACAGGGACCTACAATGAGCAGTTCTTC

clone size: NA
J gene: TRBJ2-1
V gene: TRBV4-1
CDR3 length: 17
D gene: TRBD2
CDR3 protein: CASSQDGSGGSYNEQFF
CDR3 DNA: TGCGCCAGCAGCCAAGATGGTAGCGGGGGCTCCTACAATGAGCAGTTCTTC

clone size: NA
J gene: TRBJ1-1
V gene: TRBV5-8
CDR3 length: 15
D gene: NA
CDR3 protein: CASSLRGSGDTEAFF
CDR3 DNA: TGTGCCAGCAGCCTTCGAGGCAGCGGAGATACTGAAGCTTTCTTT

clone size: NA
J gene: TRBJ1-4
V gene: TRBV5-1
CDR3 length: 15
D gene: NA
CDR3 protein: CASSPDMWRDEKLFF
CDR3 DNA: TGCGCCAGCAGCCCGGATATGTGGAGGGATGAAAAACTGTTTTTT

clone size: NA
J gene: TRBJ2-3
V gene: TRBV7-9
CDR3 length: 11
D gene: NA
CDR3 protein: CASDYGDTQYF
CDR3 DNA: TGTGCCAGTGACTACGGCGATACGCAGTATTTT

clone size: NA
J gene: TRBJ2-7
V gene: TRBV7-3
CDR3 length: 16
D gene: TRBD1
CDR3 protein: CASSLEGGTGIHEQYF
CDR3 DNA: TGTGCCAGCAGCTTAGAGGGGGGGACAGGGATCCACGAGCAGTACTTC

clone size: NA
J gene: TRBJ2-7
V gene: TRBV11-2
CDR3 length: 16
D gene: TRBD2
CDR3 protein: CASSSTGLAGPYEQYF
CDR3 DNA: TGTGCCAGCAGCTCCACGGGCCTAGCGGGCCCCTACGAGCAGTACTTC

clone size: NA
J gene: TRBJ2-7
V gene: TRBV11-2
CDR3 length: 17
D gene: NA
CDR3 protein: CASSLGTGGASSYEQYF
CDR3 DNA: TGTGCCAGCAGCTTAGGGACAGGCGGGGCGAGCTCCTACGAGCAGTACTTC